These 11 T cell receptor beta chains originate from one sample sequenced in a study of cytomegalovirus exposure and HLA in healthy donors. It was with 60 Vbeta and 13 Jbeta primers that the PCR ran. Sequencing used immunoSEQ multiplex PCR; TCRdb keeps in-frame clones, though not all of them. The table includes some 100,000 clones, more than 60% detected once. Sequencing was carried out using PBMCs. These receptors were taken from a woman aged 18-29 years in good health and CMV-seropositive.

The chain has TRBV5-4 and TRBJ2-1; TRBD1 aligns across 10 bases. V lost 3 bases, J lost 2 bases, and 5 bases stayed unmatched. The CDR3 contains 16 residues. The germline CDR1 and CDR2 sequences are SGHNT and YYREEE (reference sequence). CDR3 nucleotide sequence: TGTGCCAGCAGCTCGGGACAGGGGTTCGCCTACAATGAGCAGTTCTTC. Protein sequence: CASSSGQGFAYNEQFF. Looking up the rest from reference TRBV5-4 and TRBJ2-1 gives the full variable domain: ETGVTQSPTHLIKTRGQQVTLRCSSQSGHNTVSWYQQALGQGPQFIFQYYREEENGRGNFPPRFSGLQFPNYSSELNVNALELDDSALYLCASSSGQGFAYNEQFFGPGTRLTVL.

The gene calls are TRBV5-6 and TRBJ1-6, with 7 nucleotides matching TRBD1. This CDR3 has 13 amino acids. Trimming cost V 5 bases and J 11 bases; bases outside gene matches: 7. Germline CDR1 reads SGHDT; CDR2 reads YYEEEE. The CDR3 nucleotides are TGTGCCAGCAGGACAGGGTGGGCGACACCCCTCCACTTT. The encoded protein is CASRTGWATPLHF.

V usage is TRBV7-9 and J usage is TRBJ1-2; the D gene is possibly TRBD1 (5 bases). Trimming cost V 4 bases and J 4 bases, with 13 bases left between them. Germline V lookup: CDR1 SEHNR, CDR2 FQNEAQ (reference sequence). The CDR3 loop spans 14 amino acids. As DNA, the CDR3 is TGTGCCAGCAGCTCCGGGGGGGGGATCTATGGCTACACCTTC. Its protein is CASSSGGGIYGYTF.

The chain recombines TRBV25-1 with TRBJ2-5; 8 positions agree with TRBD1. From germline, CDR1 is MGHDK and CDR2 SYGVNS. Germline trimming cut 3 bases from V and 2 bases from J; bases unmatched to any gene: 2. CDR3 length: 14 amino acids. Written as DNA, the CDR3 is TGTGCCAGCAGTGACAGGGGGCTACAAGAGACCCAGTACTTC. Protein: CASSDRGLQETQYF.

This clone has just a few counts. The chain recombines TRBV5-1 with TRBJ2-4, with TRBD1 matching over 9 bases. V dropped 4 bases and J dropped 0; count of bases not matched to a gene: 5. The CDR3 is 16 residues long. Looked up from germline, CDR1 is SGHRS and CDR2 is YFSETQ. CDR3 in amino acids: CASSPGQGEAKNIQYF. Written as DNA, the CDR3 is TGCGCCAGCAGCCCGGGACAGGGCGAAGCCAAAAACATTCAGTACTTC.

The V gene is TRBV11-2, the J gene TRBJ1-4; D call uncertain. Trimming left V 1 base short and J 4 bases short, with 10 bases between. Germline values: CDR1 SGHAT, CDR2 FQNNGV. CDR3 length: 15 residues. The CDR3 DNA reads as TGTGCCAGCAGCTTAGGAGGGAGATATAATGAAAAACTGTTTTTT. Translating it yields CASSLGGRYNEKLFF.

V gene TRBV7-6 combines with J gene TRBJ1-2, with a possible D match to TRBD1 (6 bases). Germline CDR1 SGHVS, CDR2 FNYEAQ. CDR3 length: 15 amino acids. The V end lost 5 bases, the J end lost 5 bases, and 18 bases lay between the germline ends. CDR3 sequence: CASSLEGGVKYGYTF. The CDR3 nucleotides are TGTGCCAGCAGCCTTGAGGGGGGGGTGAAGTATGGCTACACCTTC.

This clone was counted only a few times. The chain is built from TRBV9 and TRBJ2-1; D is ambiguous. This CDR3 region has 13 residues. Trimming pared 4 bases from V and 7 bases from J, leaving 12 bases between. CDR1 is SGDLS, CDR2 YYNGEE, per germline. CDR3: CASSSSFGNEQFF. The CDR3 DNA is TGTGCCAGCAGCTCCTCGTTCGGGAATGAGCAGTTCTTC.

The chain has TRBV7-3 and TRBJ2-1; D is possibly TRBD2 (5 bases). CDR1 SGHTA and CDR2 FQGTGA come from the germline V gene. The CDR3 loop spans 15 amino acids. V lost 5 bases and J lost 3, with 14 bases in between. CDR3 in amino acids: CASSLGLLDYNEQFF. CDR3 sequence (DNA): TGTGCCAGCAGCCTCGGACTGTTGGACTACAATGAGCAGTTCTTC.

Written as DNA, the CDR3 is TGTGCCAGCAGCTTAGGTAGACAGGGAAGCAATCAGCCCCAGCATTTT. Its protein product is CASSLGRQGSNQPQHF. The V gene is TRBV7-2, the J gene TRBJ1-5; 7 bases line up with TRBD1. Looked up from germline, CDR1 is SGHTA and CDR2 is FQGNSA. This CDR3 comprises 16 residues. The V segment lost 1 base and the J segment 1 base; nucleotides outside the gene matches: 4.

The chain joins TRBV5-6 to TRBJ2-1; 9 nucleotides line up with TRBD2. Germline V gene sequence: CDR1 SGHDT, CDR2 YYEEEE. J was trimmed by 5 bases and V by 0 bases; bases with no gene match: 3. CDR3 length: 15 residues. CDR3 protein: CASSLGPSGNNEQFF. The CDR3 nucleotides are TGTGCCAGCAGCTTGGGTCCTAGCGGGAACAATGAGCAGTTCTTC.